This T cell receptor beta chain was documented in a study of OX40 agonist ivuxolimab in advanced cancers. The CDR3 loop spans 15 amino acids. Germline V gene lookup returns CDR1 MNHEY and CDR2 SVGAGI. Trimming removed 2 bases from V and 1 base from J, with 9 bases in between. This table comes from immunoSEQ multiplex PCR, and its TCRdb copy is limited to in-frame clones, with some not included. This sample has more than 65,000 clones, with over 75% found just once. This rearrangement joins TRBV6-5 to TRBJ2-1, with D possibly being TRBD1 (5 bases). This material consisted of CD4+ or CD8+ T cells sorted from blood, taken in a trial of the OX40 agonist ivuxolimab. The source of this sequence is an adult with an advanced solid tumor such as melanoma, head and neck, liver or kidney cancer. For the CDR3, the DNA is TGTGCCAGCAGTTACGGGGCAAGTTCCTACAATGAGCAGTTCTTC. It codes for CASSYGASSYNEQFF.